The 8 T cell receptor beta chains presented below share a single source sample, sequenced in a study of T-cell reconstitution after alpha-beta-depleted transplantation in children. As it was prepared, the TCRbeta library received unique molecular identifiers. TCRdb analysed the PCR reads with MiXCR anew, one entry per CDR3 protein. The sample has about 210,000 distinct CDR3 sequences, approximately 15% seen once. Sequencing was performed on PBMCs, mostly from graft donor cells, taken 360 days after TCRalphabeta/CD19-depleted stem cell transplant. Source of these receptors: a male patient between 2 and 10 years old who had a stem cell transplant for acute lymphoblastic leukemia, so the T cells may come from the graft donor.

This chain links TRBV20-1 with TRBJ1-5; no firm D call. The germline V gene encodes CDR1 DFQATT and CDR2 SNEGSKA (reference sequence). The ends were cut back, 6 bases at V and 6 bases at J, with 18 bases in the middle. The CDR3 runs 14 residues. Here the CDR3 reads CSAIIMGWTQPQHF. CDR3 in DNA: TGCAGTGCCATAATAATGGGGTGGACTCAGCCCCAGCATTTT.

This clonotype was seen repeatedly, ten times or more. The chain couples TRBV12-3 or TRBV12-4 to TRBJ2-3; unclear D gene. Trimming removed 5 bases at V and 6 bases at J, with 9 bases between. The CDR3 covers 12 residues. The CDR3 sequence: CASSPRLDTQYF. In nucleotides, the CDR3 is TGTGCCAGCAGTCCGAGGTTGGATACGCAGTATTTT.

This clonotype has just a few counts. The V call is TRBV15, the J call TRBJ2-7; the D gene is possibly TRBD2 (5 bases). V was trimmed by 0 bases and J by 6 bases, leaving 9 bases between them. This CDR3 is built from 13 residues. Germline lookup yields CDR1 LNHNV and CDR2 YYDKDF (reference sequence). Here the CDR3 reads CATSRDPEGEQYF. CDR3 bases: TGTGCCACCAGCAGAGATCCCGAGGGCGAGCAGTACTTC. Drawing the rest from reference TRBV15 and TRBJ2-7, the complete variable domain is DAMVIQNPRYQVTQFGKPVTLSCSQTLNHNVMYWYQQKSSQAPKLLFHYYDKDFNNEADTPDNFQSRRPNTSFCFLDIRSPGLGDTAMYLCATSRDPEGEQYFGPGTRLTVT.

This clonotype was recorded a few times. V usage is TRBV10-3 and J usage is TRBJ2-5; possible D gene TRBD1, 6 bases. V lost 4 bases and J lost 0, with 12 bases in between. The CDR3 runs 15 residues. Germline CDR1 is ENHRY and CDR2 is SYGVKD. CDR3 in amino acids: CAISGQDENQETQYF. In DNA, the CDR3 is TGTGCCATCAGTGGACAGGACGAAAACCAAGAGACCCAGTACTTC.

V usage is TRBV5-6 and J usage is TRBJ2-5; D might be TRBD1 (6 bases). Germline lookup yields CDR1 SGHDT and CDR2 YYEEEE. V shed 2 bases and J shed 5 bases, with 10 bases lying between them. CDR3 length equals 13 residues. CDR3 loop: CASSLGGYETQYF. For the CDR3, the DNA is TGTGCCAGCAGCTTAGGGGGTTACGAGACCCAGTACTTC. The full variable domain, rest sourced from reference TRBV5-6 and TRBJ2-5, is DAGVTQSPTHLIKTRGQQVTLRCSPKSGHDTVSWYQQALGQGPQFIFQYYEEEERQRGNFPDRFSGHQFPNYSSELNVNALLLGDSALYLCASSLGGYETQYFGPGTRLLVL.

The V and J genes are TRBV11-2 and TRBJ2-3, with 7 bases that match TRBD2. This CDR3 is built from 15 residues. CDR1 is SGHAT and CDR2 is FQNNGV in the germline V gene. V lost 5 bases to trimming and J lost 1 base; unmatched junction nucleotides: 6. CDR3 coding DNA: TGTGCCAGCAGCCCGCTGAGCGGGGGCACAGATACGCAGTATTTT. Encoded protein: CASSPLSGGTDTQYF.

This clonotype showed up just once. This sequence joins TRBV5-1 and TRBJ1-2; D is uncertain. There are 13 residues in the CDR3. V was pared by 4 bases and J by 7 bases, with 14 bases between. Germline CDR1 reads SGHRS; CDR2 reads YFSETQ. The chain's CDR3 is CASSPRAAGGYTF. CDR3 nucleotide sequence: TGCGCCAGCAGCCCCCGGGCCGCGGGTGGCTACACCTTC. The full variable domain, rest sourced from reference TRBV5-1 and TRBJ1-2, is KAGVTQTPRYLIKTRGQQVTLSCSPISGHRSVSWYQQTPGQGLQFLFEYFSETQRNKGNFPGRFSGRQFSNSRSEMNVSTLELGDSALYLCASSPRAAGGYTFGSGTRLTVV.

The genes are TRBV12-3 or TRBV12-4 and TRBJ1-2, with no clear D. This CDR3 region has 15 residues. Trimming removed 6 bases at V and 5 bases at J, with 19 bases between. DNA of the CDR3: TGTGCCAGCAGACCAGACCCGAACGTTCTTTATGGCTACACCTTC. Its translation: CASRPDPNVLYGYTF.